The 30 T cell receptor beta chains listed next were all sequenced from one sample in a study of T cells in Graves' hyperthyroidism and ophthalmopathy. Researchers amplified the TCR beta CDR3 regions from RNA transcripts. RT-PCR in the first round (using the HTBI primer set) targeted the TCR CDR3. Via MiXCR, TCRdb re-called the multiplex PCR reads, giving one row per CDR3 protein. Among over 300,000 distinct CDR3 sequences, around 14% were seen once, and the ten largest hold 9.5% to 12%. Sequencing used blood. All receptors derive from a woman aged 55-69 years with Graves' hyperthyroidism.

This clonotype was observed at least ten times. This chain links TRBV28 with TRBJ2-7, with D possibly TRBD2 on 6 matching bases. Germline CDR1 reads MDHEN; CDR2 reads SYDVKM. The germline V and J ends were trimmed by 4 bases and 5 bases, with 24 bases remaining between them. This CDR3 has 17 amino acids. This CDR3 is CASSYPLAVRRAHEQYF. The CDR3 coding sequence is TGTGCCAGCAGTTACCCGCTCGCGGTCCGGAGGGCGCACGAGCAGTACTTC.

For this clonotype: This may stem from a read error, because a much larger clone lies one nucleotide away. The chain employs TRBV20-1 and TRBJ2-7, with 9 bases matching TRBD1. Germline assignment: CDR1 DFQATT and CDR2 SNEGSKA (reference sequence). This CDR3 is 13 amino acids long. The J segment lost 1 base and the V segment lost 6 bases, leaving 4 bases of the junction unmatched. The CDR3 DNA follows: TGCAGTGCGGCCGGGACAGGGTCCTACGAGCAGTACTTC. Translating it yields CSAAGTGSYEQYF.

This clonotype was counted ten times or more. The genes are TRBV11-2 and TRBJ2-1; D is perhaps TRBD2 (6 bases). Looked up from germline, CDR1 is SGHAT and CDR2 is FQNNGV. The CDR3 has 13 residues. The V end was cut by 0 bases, the J end by 9 bases, with 9 bases between. The CDR3, as DNA: TGTGCCAGCAGCTTAGACTTGGGGGGTGAGCAGTTCTTC. Amino acid sequence: CASSLDLGGEQFF.

This rearrangement joins TRBV29-1 to TRBJ1-2; D unresolved. V lost 3 bases, J lost 5 bases, and 7 bases lay in between. Germline V gene lookup returns CDR1 SQVTM and CDR2 ANQGSEA. This CDR3 is 11 amino acids long. This CDR3 is CSVDTEYGYTF. CDR3 in DNA: TGCAGCGTTGACACAGAGTATGGCTACACCTTC.

The V and J genes are TRBV29-1 and TRBJ1-2; D is perhaps TRBD1 (5 bases). Germline-derived CDR1 and CDR2 are SQVTM and ANQGSEA. The V and J ends lost 6 bases and 7 bases respectively, with 18 bases between them. The CDR3 runs to 13 residues. As DNA, the CDR3 is TGCAGCGTCTCAAGGGGAGGAATCGGTGGCTACACCTTC. This codes for CSVSRGGIGGYTF.

This clonotype was counted between two and nine times. The chain couples TRBV7-8 to TRBJ1-5; TRBD1 matches at 10 bases. The V and J ends lost 3 bases and 4 bases, in that order; junction bases with no gene match: 15. The germline gives CDR1 SGHVS, CDR2 FQNEAQ. This CDR3 comprises 19 residues. CDR3 sequence: CASSFGDRGWTLGNQPQHF. CDR3 nucleotide sequence: TGTGCCAGCAGCTTTGGGGACAGGGGCTGGACCCTCGGGAATCAGCCCCAGCATTTT.

To note about this clonotype: A much larger clone sits a single nucleotide away, making a read error possible. The chain joins TRBV2 to TRBJ1-1, with D hard to call. This CDR3 has 12 residues. The germline V gene encodes CDR1 SNHLY and CDR2 FYNNEI. CDR3 sequence (DNA): TGTGCCGGCAGCGAGAGGAGTACTGAAGCTTTCTTT. Translation gives CAGSERSTEAFF.

This clonotype was counted at least ten times. A junction boundary mismatches the germline segment, possibly from a read error. This chain uses TRBV12-3 or TRBV12-4 with TRBJ1-1, with D perhaps matching TRBD1 (5 bases). This CDR3 has 13 amino acids. The CDR3 nucleotides are TGTGTCAGCAGACCTAGGGGAGGCACTGAAGCTTTCTTT. As protein: CVSRPRGGTEAFF.

Notes on this clonotype: This sequence may be a read error, since a much larger clone differs from it by one base. V is TRBV2 and J is TRBJ2-1; no definite D call. The CDR3 covers 15 residues. In germline, CDR1 is SNHLY, CDR2 FYNNEI. CDR3 sequence (DNA): TGTACCAGCAGTGAACGTAGAAGCTCCTACAATGAGCAGTTCTTC. Protein sequence: CTSSERRSSYNEQFF.

In its sample, this clonotype was seen a few times. The gene calls are TRBV5-1 and TRBJ2-7; D might be TRBD2 (6 bases). This CDR3 comprises 15 residues. The V gene's germline CDR1 is SGHRS and CDR2 YFSETQ. V lost 4 bases and J lost 1, with 15 bases in between. DNA for the CDR3: TGCGCCAGCAGCCTCACCGGGCTAGCGTCCTACGAGCAGTACTTC. The encoded protein is CASSLTGLASYEQYF.

The V and J genes are TRBV3-1 and TRBJ2-4; TRBD1 is a possible D gene (5 bases). Germline V gene lookup returns CDR1 LGHDT and CDR2 YNNKEL (reference sequence). V was clipped by 0 bases and J by 2 bases, with 8 bases between them. The CDR3 has 15 amino acids. CDR3 sequence reads: CASSQEGAPKNIQYF. As DNA, the CDR3 is TGTGCCAGCAGCCAAGAAGGGGCGCCCAAAAACATTCAGTACTTC.

The rearrangement joins TRBV7-2 to TRBJ2-7; 8 bases align to TRBD1. V gave up 5 bases and J gave up 0 bases; unmatched junction bases: 12. CDR1 SGHTA and CDR2 FQGNSA come from the germline V gene. The CDR3 is made up of 17 amino acids. CDR3 nucleotide sequence: TGTGCCAGCAGCGATAGTCTCAGACAGGGGAGCTCCTACGAGCAGTACTTC. It specifies CASSDSLRQGSSYEQYF.

This clonotype was seen many times. The J gene is TRBJ2-7, the V gene TRBV30; 7 bases are shared with TRBD2. The CDR3 runs to 12 residues. Trimming at V came to 2 bases and at J to 7 bases, leaving 5 bases not matched to a gene. Germline V gene lookup returns CDR1 GTSNPN and CDR2 SVGIG (reference sequence). The CDR3, as DNA: TGTGCCTGGAGTAGGGGAGGGAGGGAGCAGTACTTC. This sequence encodes CAWSRGGREQYF.

This clonotype appeared many times. The V call is TRBV3-1, the J call TRBJ2-1; tentatively, D is TRBD2 (5 bases). The V end lost 4 bases, the J end lost 3 bases, and 10 bases lay between the germline ends. This CDR3 contains 14 residues. The germline V gene encodes CDR1 LGHDT and CDR2 YNNKEL (reference sequence). CDR3 sequence reads: CASSPRTVYNEQFF. The CDR3 coding sequence is TGTGCCAGCAGCCCCCGGACTGTCTACAATGAGCAGTTCTTC.

A few counts support this clonotype. This could be a read error, since a much larger clone is one nucleotide away. The chain has TRBV6-4 and TRBJ1-2; D call uncertain. Germline V CDR1 and CDR2: MRHNA, SNTAGT. The CDR3 totals 13 residues. V was clipped by 3 bases and J by 12 bases, with 17 bases between them. CDR3 protein: CASSEGGGYRNTF. The CDR3 region has the DNA TGTGCCAGCAGTGAAGGAGGAGGGTATCGCAACACCTTC.

Concerning this clonotype itself: A single base separates this from a much larger clone, so it may be a read error. This CDR3 fails to terminate in the conserved phenylalanine or tryptophan, so it likely reflects a read error. This chain links TRBV12-3 or TRBV12-4 with TRBJ2-1, with unresolved D. The CDR3 is 16 residues long. V was pared by 6 bases and J by 0 bases, with 15 bases between. Here the CDR3 reads CASRDDLGSSYNEQFL. The DNA for the CDR3 is TGTGCCAGCAGAGACGACTTGGGAAGCTCCTACAATGAGCAGTTCCTC.

This clonotype has just a few counts. The chain recombines TRBV5-6 with TRBJ2-2, with 14 bases identical to TRBD2. V lost 3 bases, J lost 6 bases, and 4 bases stayed unmatched. Germline CDR1 SGHDT, CDR2 YYEEEE. There are 16 residues in the CDR3. The DNA for the CDR3 is TGTGCCAGCAGCTCCACGGGACTAGCGGGAGCCGGGGAGCTGTTTTTT. It translates to CASSSTGLAGAGELFF. Complete variable domain (other parts from reference TRBV5-6 and TRBJ2-2): DAGVTQSPTHLIKTRGQQVTLRCSPKSGHDTVSWYQQALGQGPQFIFQYYEEEERQRGNFPDRFSGHQFPNYSSELNVNALLLGDSALYLCASSSTGLAGAGELFFGEGSRLTVL.

This clonotype has ten or more counts. This chain connects TRBV4-1 to TRBJ2-7; D is uncertain. V lost 0 bases, J lost 2 bases, and 14 bases lay in between. From germline, CDR1 is MGHRA and CDR2 YSYEKL. This CDR3 comprises 16 residues. The CDR3 DNA is TGCGCCAGCAGCCAAGATGCGGTTCTTGGGACCTACGAGCAGTACTTC. It translates to CASSQDAVLGTYEQYF.

The chain is built from TRBV9 and TRBJ1-2, with 10 positions matching TRBD1. The J segment lost 1 base and the V segment lost 7 bases, leaving 4 bases of the junction unmatched. Per germline, CDR1 SGDLS and CDR2 YYNGEE. The CDR3 extends over 14 amino acids. In DNA form, the CDR3 reads TGTGCCAGCGGAGGGACAGGGGTTAACTATGGCTACACCTTC. As protein: CASGGTGVNYGYTF.

This clonotype was detected ten times or more. The chain uses TRBV20-1 and TRBJ2-5; TRBD2 aligns across 7 bases. CDR1 and CDR2 from the germline V gene are DFQATT and SNEGSKA (reference sequence). The CDR3 spans 13 residues. The V gene end was trimmed by 5 bases and the J gene end by 2 bases; junction bases not matched to a gene: 5. CDR3 region: CSALLALQETQYF. The CDR3 coding sequence is TGCAGTGCTCTACTAGCGCTACAAGAGACCCAGTACTTC.

This clonotype was detected ten times or more. V is TRBV12-5 and J is TRBJ1-5; 8 bases are a match to TRBD1. From germline, CDR1 is LGHNT and CDR2 FRNRAP. The CDR3 sequence is 15 residues long. V shed 1 base, J shed 7 bases, and the junction held 6 bases outside the gene matches. Here the CDR3 DNA reads TGTGCTAGTGGTTTGGCAGACAGGGGCGAACAGCCCCAGCATTTT. Protein product: CASGLADRGEQPQHF.

This clonotype was seen at least ten times. CDR3 in amino acids: CASGSGLADNEQFF. The CDR3 bases are TGCGCCAGCGGAAGTGGACTAGCGGACAATGAGCAGTTCTTC. The V gene is TRBV5-1, the J gene TRBJ2-1; 10 bases map to TRBD2. The CDR3 has 14 residues. Trimming removed 7 bases from V and 5 bases from J; junction bases left unmatched: 6. CDR1 is SGHRS and CDR2 is YFSETQ in the germline V gene.

This clonotype was counted many times. The genes are TRBV7-8 and TRBJ2-2; TRBD2 agrees at 8 bases. Trimming at V came to 5 bases and at J to 4 bases, leaving 9 bases not matched to a gene. Per the germline V gene, CDR1 is SGHVS and CDR2 is FQNEAQ. CDR3 size: 16 residues. DNA of the CDR3: TGTGCCAGCAGCCTCGTCAGCGGGAGACTCACCGGGGAGCTGTTTTTT. Amino acid sequence: CASSLVSGRLTGELFF.

This clonotype occurred many times. The CDR3: CASSRRSGAYGYTF. CDR3 DNA: TGTGCCAGCAGTCGCAGGTCCGGGGCCTATGGCTACACCTTC. V gene TRBV6-2 or TRBV6-3 combines with J gene TRBJ1-2; a possible D gene is TRBD1 (5 bases). The CDR3 extends over 14 amino acids. Germline V gives CDR1 MNHEY, CDR2 SVGEGT. Trimming took off 5 bases at V and 4 bases at J, with 14 bases between the two ends.

This sequence joins TRBV4-1 and TRBJ2-7; 7 nucleotides align to TRBD1. The CDR3 loop spans 15 amino acids. From germline, CDR1 is MGHRA and CDR2 YSYEKL. V dropped 3 bases and J dropped 4; count of bases not matched to a gene: 9. The CDR3 region is CASSHLTGFYYEQYF. The CDR3 DNA sequence: TGCGCCAGCAGCCATTTGACAGGGTTTTATTACGAGCAGTACTTC.

This clonotype was seen at least ten times. This chain connects TRBV20-1 to TRBJ2-1; possibly TRBD1 for D (6 bases). The CDR3 contains 16 residues. V was pared by 4 bases and J by 2 bases, with 18 bases between. Germline V gene lookup returns CDR1 DFQATT and CDR2 SNEGSKA (reference sequence). CDR3 amino acids: CSATPPTGPPYNEQFF. In DNA form, the CDR3 reads TGCAGTGCTACCCCCCCGACAGGTCCGCCCTACAATGAGCAGTTCTTC.

V gene TRBV14 combines with J gene TRBJ2-3; D is unresolved. Looked up from germline, CDR1 is SGHDN and CDR2 is FVKESK. This CDR3 region has 16 residues. The V end lost 4 bases, the J end lost 1 base, and 15 bases lay between the germline ends. CDR3 bases: TGTGCCAGCAGCCCACCCAGCGTTCTGGGCACAGATACGCAGTATTTT. Amino acids: CASSPPSVLGTDTQYF.

In its sample, this clonotype was seen many times. The rearrangement links TRBV12-3 or TRBV12-4 to TRBJ2-3; TRBD2 might be the D (6 bases). Trimming cost V 6 bases and J 4 bases, with 8 bases left between them. The CDR3 length is 12 residues. The CDR3 loop reads CASSGTADTQYF. The CDR3 DNA reads as TGTGCCAGCAGCGGGACTGCAGATACGCAGTATTTT.

Many counts were recorded for this clonotype. Here the CDR3 DNA reads TGCAGTGCTAGAGAGCCAGGGACAAGCTATGGCTACACCTTC. This codes for CSAREPGTSYGYTF. The V call is TRBV20-1, the J call TRBJ1-2, with D perhaps TRBD1 (6 bases). V lost 0 bases and J 4 bases, leaving 12 bases between the germline ends. The CDR3 is made up of 14 amino acids. The germline CDR1 and CDR2 sequences are DFQATT and SNEGSKA (reference sequence).

Ten or more counts support this clonotype. This chain links TRBV7-2 with TRBJ2-7; no definite D call. CDR3 size: 14 residues. Trimming took 1 base from V and 4 from J, leaving 11 bases between them. Germline-derived CDR1 and CDR2 are SGHTA and FQGNSA. The CDR3 bases are TGTGCCAGCAGCTTAGGCGGAATAATGTACGAGCAGTACTTC. The encoded protein is CASSLGGIMYEQYF.